These 3 T cell receptor beta chains were sequenced from one sample in a study of T cells after somatic rescue of genetic block. The data were produced by immunoSEQ multiplex PCR, yet TCRdb's version contains in-frame clones alone and is incomplete. The sample records 60,000 to 75,000 clones, about 92% being singletons. Sequencing was carried out using peripheral blood mononuclear cells (PBMCs). Receptors were obtained from a man aged 35 to 55.

Comments on this clone: This sample also contains other DNA sequences that code for the same CDR3. This chain links TRBV19 with TRBJ1-1; D remains ambiguous. Germline values: CDR1 LNHDA, CDR2 SQIVND (reference sequence). The germline V and J ends were trimmed by 4 bases and 8 bases, with 8 bases remaining between them. This CDR3 is 11 amino acids long. The CDR3 region is CASSSLTEAFF. The CDR3 region has the DNA TGTGCCAGTAGTAGTCTCACCGAAGCTTTCTTT.

The CDR3 DNA sequence: TGTGCCAGCAGCTTTGTCGGAACGAATTCACCCCTCCACTTT. Translation: CASSFVGTNSPLHF. This chain uses TRBV11-2 with TRBJ1-6; D remains ambiguous. Germline loops: CDR1 SGHAT, CDR2 FQNNGV. Trimming left V 3 bases short and J 7 bases short, with 10 bases between. The CDR3 has 14 amino acids.

The CDR3 nucleotides are TGCGCCAGCAGCTCCCGGGACAGGGGTTCGGGCACCGGGGAGCTGTTTTTT. Protein: CASSSRDRGSGTGELFF. V is TRBV5-1 and J is TRBJ2-2; 10 positions match TRBD1. The trim removed 3 bases at V and 4 bases at J, leaving 9 bases unmatched. The CDR3 has 17 residues. The germline CDR1 and CDR2 sequences are SGHRS and YFSETQ.